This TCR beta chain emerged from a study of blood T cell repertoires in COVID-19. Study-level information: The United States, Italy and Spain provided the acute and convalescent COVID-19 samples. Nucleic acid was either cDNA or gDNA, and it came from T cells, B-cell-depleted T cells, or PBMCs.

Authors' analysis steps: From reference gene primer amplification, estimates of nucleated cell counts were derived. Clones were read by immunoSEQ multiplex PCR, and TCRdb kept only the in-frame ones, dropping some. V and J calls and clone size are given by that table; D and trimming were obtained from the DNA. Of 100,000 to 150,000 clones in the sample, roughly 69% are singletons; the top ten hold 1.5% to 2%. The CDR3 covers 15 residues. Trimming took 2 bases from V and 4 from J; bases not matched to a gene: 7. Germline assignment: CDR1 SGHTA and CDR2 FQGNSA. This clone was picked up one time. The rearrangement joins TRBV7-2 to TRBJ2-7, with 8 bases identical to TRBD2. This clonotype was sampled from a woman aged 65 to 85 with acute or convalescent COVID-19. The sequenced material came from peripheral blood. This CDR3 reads CASSLQSGGGYEQYF. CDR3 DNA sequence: TGTGCCAGCAGCTTACAAAGCGGGGGTGGTTACGAGCAGTACTTC.